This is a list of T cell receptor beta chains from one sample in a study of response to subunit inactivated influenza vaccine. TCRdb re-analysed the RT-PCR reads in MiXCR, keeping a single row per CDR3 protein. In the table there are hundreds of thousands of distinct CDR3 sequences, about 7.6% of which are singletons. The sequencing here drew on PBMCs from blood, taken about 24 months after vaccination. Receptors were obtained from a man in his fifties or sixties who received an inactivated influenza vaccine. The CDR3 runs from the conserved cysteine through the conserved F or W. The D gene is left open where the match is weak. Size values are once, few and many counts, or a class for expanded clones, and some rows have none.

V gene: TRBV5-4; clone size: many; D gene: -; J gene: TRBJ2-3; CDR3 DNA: TGTGCCAGCAGCCCCAGTCGGAGCACAGATACGCAGTATTTT; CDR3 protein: CASSPSRSTDTQYF
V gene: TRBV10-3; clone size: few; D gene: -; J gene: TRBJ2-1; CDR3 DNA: TGTGCCATCAGCCCTGACAACAATGAGCAGTTCTTC; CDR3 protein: CAISPDNNEQFF
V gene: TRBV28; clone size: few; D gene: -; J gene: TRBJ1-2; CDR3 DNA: TGTGCCAGCATCCAGGGGACCCGGGGCTATGGCTACACCTTC; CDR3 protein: CASIQGTRGYGYTF
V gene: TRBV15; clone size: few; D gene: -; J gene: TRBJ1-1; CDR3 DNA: TGTGCCACCAGCAGAGAGTGGAACACTGAAGCTTTCTTT; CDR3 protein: CATSREWNTEAFF
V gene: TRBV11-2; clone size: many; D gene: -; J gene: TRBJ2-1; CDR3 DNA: TGTGCCAGCAGCTTACAGGGGCGAAGCTCCTACAATGAGCAGTTCTTC; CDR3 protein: CASSLQGRSSYNEQFF
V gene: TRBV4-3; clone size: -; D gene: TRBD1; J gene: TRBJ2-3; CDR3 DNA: TGCGCCAGCAGCCAACTGGGACAGGGGATCCCAGATACGCAGTATTTT; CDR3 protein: CASSQLGQGIPDTQYF
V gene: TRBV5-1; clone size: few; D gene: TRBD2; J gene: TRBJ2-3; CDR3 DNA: TGCGCCAGCAGCTGGACACCGAGCGGTAGCGGGATCACAGATACGCAGTATTTT; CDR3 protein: CASSWTPSGSGITDTQYF
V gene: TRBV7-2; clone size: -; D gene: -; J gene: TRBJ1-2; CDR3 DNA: TGTGCCAGCAGAGGGGGGGAACCTACCAACTATGGCTACACCTTC; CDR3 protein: CASRGGEPTNYGYTF
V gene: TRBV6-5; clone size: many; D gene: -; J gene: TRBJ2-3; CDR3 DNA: TGTGCCAGCAGTTACTCGGGCGTGCGGGATACGCAGTATTTT; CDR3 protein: CASSYSGVRDTQYF
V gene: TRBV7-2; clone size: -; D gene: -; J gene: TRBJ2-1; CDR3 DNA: TGTGCCAGCAGCTTAAGTGGGCGGCAAAGCTCCTACAATGAGCAGTTCTTC; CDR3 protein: CASSLSGRQSSYNEQFF
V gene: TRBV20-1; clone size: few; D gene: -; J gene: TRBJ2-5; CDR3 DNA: TGCAGACCCCTTTTTGAGACCCAGTACTTC; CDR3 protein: CRPLFETQYF
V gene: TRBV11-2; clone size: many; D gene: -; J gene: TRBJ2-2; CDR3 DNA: TGTGCCAGCAGCATCCAGTCCGGGGAGCTGTTTTTT; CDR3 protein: CASSIQSGELFF
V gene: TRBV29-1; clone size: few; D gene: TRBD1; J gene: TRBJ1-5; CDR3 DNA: TGCAGCGTTGCGAACACAGGGGATAGCAATCAGCCCCAGCATTTT; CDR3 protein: CSVANTGDSNQPQHF
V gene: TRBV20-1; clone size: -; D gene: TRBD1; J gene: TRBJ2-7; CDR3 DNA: TGCAGTGCTTATACAGGGGGTGTAAACTACGAGCAGTACTTC; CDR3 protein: CSAYTGGVNYEQYF